The 21 T cell receptor beta chains presented below share a single source sample, sequenced in a study of OX40 agonist ivuxolimab in advanced cancers. Sequenced by immunoSEQ multiplex PCR; TCRdb stores in-frame clones only, minus some. The profile shows around 45,000 clones, roughly 90% of them singletons. This specimen was CD4+ or CD8+ T cells sorted from blood, taken in a trial of the OX40 agonist ivuxolimab. These receptors originate from an adult with an advanced solid tumor such as melanoma, head and neck, liver or kidney cancer.

The V call is TRBV20-1, the J call TRBJ2-3; D unclear. The CDR3 is 10 amino acids. Germline lookup yields CDR1 DFQATT and CDR2 SNEGSKA (reference sequence). V lost 2 bases and J 5 bases, leaving 2 bases between the germline ends. The CDR3 sequence is CSARKDTQYF. The DNA of the CDR3 is TGCAGTGCTAGAAAAGATACGCAGTATTTT.

The V call is TRBV5-1, the J call TRBJ2-5; D gene ambiguous. CDR1 and CDR2 (germline): SGHRS, YFSETQ. V lost 0 bases, J lost 1 base, and 4 bases lay in between. CDR3 size: 13 residues. CDR3 region: CASSLGSQETQYF. Here the CDR3 DNA reads TGCGCCAGCAGCTTGGGCAGCCAAGAGACCCAGTACTTC.

The chain combines TRBV6-6 with TRBJ2-4; 10 positions agree with TRBD1. J lost 0 bases, V lost 6 bases, and 5 bases had no gene match. The CDR3 covers 16 residues. Per the germline V gene, CDR1 is MNHNY and CDR2 is SVGAGI (reference sequence). In DNA form, the CDR3 reads TGTGCCAGCAGGGGACAGGGGACGAAAGCCAAAAACATTCAGTACTTC. It codes for CASRGQGTKAKNIQYF.

The chain has TRBV18 and TRBJ2-3; tentative D call: TRBD1 (6 bases). With 3 bases removed from V and 2 bases from J, the gap between germline ends came to 12 bases. The CDR3 spans 15 residues. The germline CDR1 and CDR2 sequences are KGHSH and LQKENI. CDR3 nucleotides: TGTGCCAGCTCACCTCAGGACAGCTTCACAGATACGCAGTATTTT. Translated: CASSPQDSFTDTQYF.

The chain couples TRBV25-1 to TRBJ2-7, with D perhaps matching TRBD1 (5 bases). CDR1 is MGHDK, CDR2 SYGVNS, per germline. The V end lost 2 bases, the J end lost 2 bases, and 10 bases lay between the germline ends. The CDR3 is made up of 14 amino acids. CDR3 nucleotide sequence: TGTGCCAGCAGTGAAACTGGCAGGGCCTACGAGCAGTACTTC. This encodes CASSETGRAYEQYF.

The V call is TRBV28, the J call TRBJ2-1, with a tentative D call TRBD2 (6 bases). The CDR3 is 13 residues long. Trimming removed 6 bases at V and 7 bases at J, with 13 bases between. CDR1 MDHEN and CDR2 SYDVKM come from the germline V gene. Here the CDR3 DNA reads TGTGCCAGCAGGGAGGGCCTGATAAATGAGCAGTTCTTC. Protein product: CASREGLINEQFF.

This sequence joins TRBV7-3 and TRBJ2-6; D is perhaps TRBD1 (6 bases). Trimming stripped 3 bases from V and 4 bases from J, with 10 bases between. CDR3 length: 15 residues. Germline lookup yields CDR1 SGHTA and CDR2 FQGTGA. CDR3 in amino acids: CASSFTGQGANVLTF. The CDR3 coding sequence is TGTGCCAGCAGCTTCACAGGGCAAGGGGCCAACGTCCTGACTTTC. The full variable domain, with the rest looked up from reference TRBV7-3 and TRBJ2-6, is GAGVSQTPSNKVTEKGKYVELRCDPISGHTALYWYRQSLGQGPEFLIYFQGTGAADDSGLPNDRFFAVRPEGSVSTLKIQRTERGDSAVYLCASSFTGQGANVLTFGAGSRLTVL.

This clone was detected once. The chain combines TRBV9 with TRBJ1-5; D gene uncertain. The V and J ends lost 4 bases and 0 bases respectively, with 11 bases between them. Germline V gene lookup returns CDR1 SGDLS and CDR2 YYNGEE. CDR3 length equals 15 residues. CDR3 DNA: TGTGCCAGCAGCCCCCCCAGACATAGCAATCAGCCCCAGCATTTT. Amino acid sequence: CASSPPRHSNQPQHF.

This clone was counted between two and nine times. V usage is TRBV27 and J usage is TRBJ2-2; no clear D gene. This CDR3 spans 13 amino acids. The germline gives CDR1 MNHEY, CDR2 SMNVEV (reference sequence). Deletions cut 3 bases from V and 6 bases from J, with 8 bases between. This CDR3 is CASSLNWAGELFF. CDR3 bases: TGTGCCAGCAGTTTGAATTGGGCCGGGGAGCTGTTTTTT.

The rearrangement joins TRBV18 to TRBJ2-1, with D hard to call. CDR3 length: 15 residues. Trimming left V 3 bases short and J 0 bases short, with 9 bases between. Germline values: CDR1 KGHSH, CDR2 LQKENI. CDR3 protein: CASSPILISYNEQFF. The CDR3 nucleotides are TGTGCCAGCTCACCGATTCTAATCTCCTACAATGAGCAGTTCTTC.

V is TRBV9 and J is TRBJ1-5; D uncertain. Trimming removed 0 bases from V and 3 bases from J, with 10 bases in between. The CDR3 contains 15 residues. CDR1 is SGDLS, CDR2 YYNGEE, per germline. The CDR3 nucleotides read TGTGCCAGCAGCGTAGACGGTAAGGACAATCAGCCCCAGCATTTT. This gives the protein CASSVDGKDNQPQHF.

This clone was seen a few times. The chain uses TRBV6-6 and TRBJ2-7, with a possible D match to TRBD2 (6 bases). The CDR3 consists of 14 residues. Trimming shortened V by 5 bases and J by 2 bases, and 13 bases separated the two germline ends. Looked up from germline, CDR1 is MNHNY and CDR2 is SVGAGI (reference sequence). As DNA, the CDR3 is TGTGCCAGCAGTAAGAGCGGGTCTGCCTACGAGCAGTACTTC. Its protein product is CASSKSGSAYEQYF.

CDR3 nucleotide sequence: TGCGCCAGCAGCTTCGGGGAGAATGGAAACACCATATATTTT. Translated: CASSFGENGNTIYF. The chain uses TRBV5-1 and TRBJ1-3; unclear D gene. The germline V and J ends were trimmed by 2 bases and 3 bases, with 9 bases remaining between them. Germline values: CDR1 SGHRS, CDR2 YFSETQ. This CDR3 contains 14 residues.

This chain joins TRBV30 and TRBJ2-3, with D perhaps TRBD2 (6 bases). The CDR3 is 14 amino acids. Trimming stripped 1 base from V and 1 base from J, with 9 bases between. Germline V gives CDR1 GTSNPN, CDR2 SVGIG (reference sequence). In DNA form, the CDR3 reads TGTGCCTGGAGTGCCGGCGGGGGCACAGATACGCAGTATTTT. This sequence encodes CAWSAGGGTDTQYF.

This chain links TRBV29-1 with TRBJ2-5, with 7 bases that match TRBD2. CDR3 length: 12 residues. The germline gives CDR1 SQVTM, CDR2 ANQGSEA. V lost 5 bases, J lost 5 bases, and 5 bases stayed unmatched. The DNA of the CDR3 is TGCAGCGTTCAGCTAGCGGTGGAGACCCAGTACTTC. It encodes CSVQLAVETQYF.

The CDR3 bases are TGTGCCAGCAGCTTGTACAGGGGGGATTCACCCCTCCACTTT. Translation gives CASSLYRGDSPLHF. The V gene is TRBV5-6, the J gene TRBJ1-6; 8 bases are a match to TRBD1. V lost 1 base and J lost 8; bases outside the gene matches: 2. CDR3 length: 14 residues. Germline V gene data show CDR1 as SGHDT and CDR2 as YYEEEE.

The CDR3 spells CASSLTPSTGNQPQHF. CDR3 sequence (DNA): TGTGCCAGCAGCTTAACCCCATCGACAGGGAATCAGCCCCAGCATTTT. The rearrangement joins TRBV7-3 to TRBJ1-5; 7 bases agree with TRBD1. The CDR3 is made up of 16 amino acids. V lost 0 bases and J lost 4; bases outside the gene matches: 6. The V gene's germline CDR1 is SGHTA and CDR2 FQGTGA.

This clone was counted once. The chain recombines TRBV7-2 with TRBJ2-1; 9 bases agree with TRBD2. Germline loops: CDR1 SGHTA, CDR2 FQGNSA. The ends lost 4 bases at V and 5 bases at J; junction bases unmatched: 15. This CDR3 spans 18 amino acids. CDR3 residues: CASSSSMISGRVDNEQFF. The CDR3 bases are TGTGCCAGCAGCTCCAGTATGATTAGCGGGAGAGTGGACAATGAGCAGTTCTTC.

The V and J genes are TRBV4-2 and TRBJ2-4; D is ambiguous. The CDR3 length is 16 residues. Trimming removed 0 bases at V and 6 bases at J, with 15 bases between. Germline CDR1 is LGHNA and CDR2 is YNFKEQ. The CDR3 sequence is CASSQDASQSGNIQYF. CDR3 nucleotide sequence: TGTGCCAGCAGCCAAGATGCCAGCCAAAGTGGAAACATTCAGTACTTC.

This chain uses TRBV7-8 with TRBJ2-3, with 10 bases aligning to TRBD2. This CDR3 is 16 amino acids long. CDR1 and CDR2 (germline): SGHVS, FQNEAQ. The trim removed 1 base at V and 4 bases at J, leaving 5 bases unmatched. The CDR3 is CASSLGGLAIPDTQYF. The CDR3 DNA is TGTGCCAGCAGCTTAGGGGGACTAGCGATTCCAGATACGCAGTATTTT.

The CDR3 DNA sequence: TGTGCCAGCAGTTCCTCGGGTAAACACAATGAGCAGTTCTTC. This codes for CASSSSGKHNEQFF. This chain links TRBV28 with TRBJ2-1; D unresolved. Trimming cost V 4 bases and J 5 bases, with 12 bases left between them. This CDR3 is 14 amino acids long. The germline V gene has CDR1 MDHEN and CDR2 SYDVKM.